The clone carrying this TCR beta chain was seen a few times. Germline assignment: CDR1 SEHNR and CDR2 FQNEAQ (reference sequence). The V gene lost 0 bases and the J gene lost 5 bases, with 14 bases spanning the gap. The CDR3 length is 15 residues. Per the original methods: Estimation of nucleated cell counts relied on the amplification of reference gene primers. Profiled with immunoSEQ multiplex PCR; TCRdb holds only in-frame clones, not every one. Clone size and the V and J calls come from that table; the DNA yielded D and trimming. The profile shows a few hundred thousand clones, approximately 88% of them singletons. This sample was included in a study of blood T cell repertoires in COVID-19. Study overall: The samples span acute and convalescent COVID-19 from the United States, Italy and Spain. In each case, the material was cDNA or gDNA derived from T cells, B-cell-depleted T cells, or PBMCs.

The sample was peripheral blood. The chain couples TRBV7-9 to TRBJ2-7, with D tentatively TRBD1 (5 bases). The TCR originated in a man aged 35 to 55 with acute or convalescent COVID-19. The CDR3 nucleotides are TGTGCCAGCAGCTTAGCTTACCAGGGTCTACACGAGCAGTACTTC. This sequence encodes CASSLAYQGLHEQYF.